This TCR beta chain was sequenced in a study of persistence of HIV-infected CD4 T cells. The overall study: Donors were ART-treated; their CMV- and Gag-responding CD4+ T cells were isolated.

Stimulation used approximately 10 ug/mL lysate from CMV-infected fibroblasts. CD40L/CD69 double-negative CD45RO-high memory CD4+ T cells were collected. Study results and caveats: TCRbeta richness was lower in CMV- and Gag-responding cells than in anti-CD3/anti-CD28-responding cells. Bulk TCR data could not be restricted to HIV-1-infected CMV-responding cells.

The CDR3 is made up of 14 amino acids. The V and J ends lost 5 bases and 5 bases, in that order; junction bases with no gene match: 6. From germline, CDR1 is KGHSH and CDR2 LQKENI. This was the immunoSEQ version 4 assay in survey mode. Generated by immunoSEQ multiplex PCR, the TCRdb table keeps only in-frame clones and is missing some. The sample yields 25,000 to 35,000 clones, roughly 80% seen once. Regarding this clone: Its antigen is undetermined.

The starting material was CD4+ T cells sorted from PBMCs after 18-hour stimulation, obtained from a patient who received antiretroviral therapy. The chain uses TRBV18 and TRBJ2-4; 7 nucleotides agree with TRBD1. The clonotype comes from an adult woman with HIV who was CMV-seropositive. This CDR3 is CASSAGTVQNIQYF. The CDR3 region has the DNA TGTGCCAGCTCAGCCGGGACAGTCCAAAACATTCAGTACTTC.